This TCR beta chain came from a study of blood T cell repertoires in COVID-19. In the study overall: Material from acute and convalescent COVID-19 was sourced from the United States, Italy and Spain. Sources were T cells, B-cell-depleted T cells, or PBMCs; the material itself was cDNA or gDNA.

The CDR3 totals 15 residues. The V and J ends lost 6 bases and 2 bases, in that order; junction bases with no gene match: 4. Looked up from germline, CDR1 is MNHEY and CDR2 is SVGAGI. Original methodology: Quantification of nucleated cells was approximated via reference gene primer amplification. Sequenced by immunoSEQ multiplex PCR; TCRdb stores in-frame clones only, minus some. The V and J calls and the clone size are those of that table, but D and trimming were determined from the DNA. The sample includes roughly 670,000 clones, 85% to 90% of them seen just once. This TCR derives from a young woman with acute or convalescent COVID-19. The chain joins TRBV6-5 to TRBJ2-6; 7 nucleotides align to TRBD1. The specimen sequenced was peripheral blood. This CDR3 reads CASSQGGTGANVLTF. The CDR3 bases are TGTGCCAGCAGCCAAGGGGGCACTGGGGCCAACGTCCTGACTTTC.